These T cell receptor beta chains were read from a single sample in a study of beta chain features in type 1 diabetes. Using immunoSEQ multiplex PCR, the repertoire was profiled, and TCRdb retains in-frame clones only, with some absent. The sample yields under 800,000 clones, less than 20% seen once. The specimen sequenced was naive CD4+ T cells from blood. Receptor source: a young man in good health. Both conserved end residues are trimmed from each CDR3. Fields, in order: J gene, V gene, CDR3 protein.

j_call: TRBJ1-2; v_call: TRBV28; cdr3_aa: ASSTPGQRLDGYT
j_call: TRBJ2-3; v_call: TRBV7-3; cdr3_aa: ASSPPRGDTQY
j_call: TRBJ2-7; v_call: TRBV5-6; cdr3_aa: ASSLGGGYEQY
j_call: TRBJ2-7; v_call: TRBV5-4; cdr3_aa: ASSLAGLAGAYEQY
j_call: TRBJ1-1; v_call: TRBV7-2; cdr3_aa: ASSLGQRNTEAF
j_call: TRBJ1-2; v_call: TRBV11-3; cdr3_aa: ASSLEGQSYGYT
j_call: TRBJ2-6; v_call: TRBV7-3; cdr3_aa: ASSSSSGANVLT
j_call: TRBJ2-7; v_call: TRBV4-2; cdr3_aa: ASSQDGLAGGIYEQY
j_call: TRBJ1-6; v_call: TRBV7-4; cdr3_aa: ASSPAR
j_call: TRBJ1-2; v_call: TRBV9; cdr3_aa: ASSVALGGYT
j_call: TRBJ1-2; v_call: TRBV4-3; cdr3_aa: ASSHFKPGQIKRNYGYT
j_call: TRBJ1-2; v_call: TRBV29-1; cdr3_aa: SVGYSGTGGYT
j_call: TRBJ1-2; v_call: TRBV5-6; cdr3_aa: ASSLNYGYT
j_call: TRBJ1-5; v_call: TRBV7-2; cdr3_aa: ASSLGQINQPQH
j_call: TRBJ2-3; v_call: TRBV4-3; cdr3_aa: ASSQDRGGWDTQY
j_call: TRBJ2-6; v_call: TRBV4-1; cdr3_aa: ASSQDGAGQGSGANVLT
j_call: TRBJ1-3; v_call: TRBV28; cdr3_aa: ASSFPRGTGNTIY
j_call: TRBJ2-3; v_call: TRBV9; cdr3_aa: ASSPRTTHTDTQY
j_call: TRBJ2-5; v_call: TRBV6-5; cdr3_aa: ASSTGYVKTQY
j_call: TRBJ1-4; v_call: TRBV13; cdr3_aa: ASSNRGEKLF
j_call: TRBJ1-5; v_call: TRBV4-1; cdr3_aa: ASSQDRQGLQPQH
j_call: TRBJ1-4; v_call: TRBV7-2; cdr3_aa: ASSSVGAHNEKLF
j_call: TRBJ1-1; v_call: TRBV10-3; cdr3_aa: AISDPGGNTEAF
j_call: TRBJ1-1; v_call: TRBV7-9; cdr3_aa: ASSPKVNTEAF
j_call: TRBJ1-6; v_call: TRBV5-1; cdr3_aa: ASSLPAGQVNSPLH
j_call: TRBJ1-5; v_call: TRBV2; cdr3_aa: ASTQRDTFQPQH
j_call: TRBJ2-5; v_call: TRBV7-3; cdr3_aa: ALWETQY
j_call: TRBJ2-3; v_call: TRBV11-3; cdr3_aa: ASSPRTSGSSTDTQY
j_call: TRBJ2-2; v_call: TRBV10-3; cdr3_aa: AIRFRDRGLPNTGELF
j_call: TRBJ1-2; v_call: TRBV7-9; cdr3_aa: ASSLSSVQSYGYT
j_call: TRBJ1-1; v_call: TRBV14; cdr3_aa: ASSQRRGFDTEAF
j_call: TRBJ2-7; v_call: TRBV5-4; cdr3_aa: ASSSKTLSYEQY
j_call: TRBJ1-4; v_call: TRBV10-3; cdr3_aa: AIRTGGTNEKLF
j_call: TRBJ1-3; v_call: TRBV6-6; cdr3_aa: ASSFSGNTIY
j_call: TRBJ2-1; v_call: TRBV5-6; cdr3_aa: ASSQTGTGYNEQF
j_call: TRBJ2-1; v_call: TRBV9; cdr3_aa: ASSVQGGTYNEQF
j_call: TRBJ2-2; v_call: TRBV5-4; cdr3_aa: ASSLESGGTGELF